The rows below give T cell receptor beta chains drawn from one sample of a study of identifying expanded T cells in peripheral blood. Using immunoSEQ multiplex PCR, the repertoire was profiled, and TCRdb retains in-frame clones only, with some absent. Among approximately 83,000 clones, roughly 81% were seen once, and the ten largest hold 4.5%. Source material: blood. The receptor set was obtained from a person aged 18 to 75 in good health. Both conserved end residues are part of each CDR3. The D gene is left open where the match is weak. The size entry is marked missing in some rows and otherwise reads once, few, many or a size class.

TRBV5-1	TRBJ2-2	TRBD1	NA	CASRKDRGGTGELFF	TGCGCCAGCAGAAAGGACAGGGGTGGAACCGGGGAGCTGTTTTTT
TRBV18	TRBJ1-2	TRBD1	NA	CTSSPEGGGDYGYTF	TGTACCAGCTCACCGGAAGGAGGGGGCGACTATGGCTACACCTTC
TRBV7-9	TRBJ2-2	TRBD1	NA	CASSPLTGAKGTGELFF	TGTGCCAGCAGCCCGCTGACAGGGGCAAAGGGGACCGGGGAGCTGTTTTTT
TRBV25-1	TRBJ2-5	NA	NA	CASSDPTHLETQYF	TGTGCCAGCAGTGATCCCACCCACCTGGAGACCCAGTACTTC
TRBV7-9	TRBJ1-3	TRBD1	NA	CASSYGTVGNTIYF	TGTGCCAGCAGCTATGGGACAGTAGGAAACACCATATATTTT
TRBV5-1	TRBJ2-2	TRBD1	once	CASSLGQGIINGELFF	TGCGCCAGCAGCTTGGGACAGGGAATTATTAACGGGGAGCTGTTTTTT
TRBV25-1	TRBJ2-3	NA	NA	CASTPATVDTQYF	TGTGCCAGCACCCCGGCCACGGTGGATACGCAGTATTTT
TRBV19	TRBJ1-5	TRBD1	few	CASSKGSGGQPQHF	TGTGCCAGTAGTAAGGGGTCAGGGGGACAGCCCCAGCATTTT
TRBV28	TRBJ2-4	NA	NA	CASRVSGKNIQYF	TGTGCCAGCAGGGTTAGCGGCAAAAACATTCAGTACTTC
TRBV9	TRBJ2-2	NA	NA	CASSVQGRDTGELFF	TGTGCCAGCAGCGTACAGGGAAGAGACACCGGGGAGCTGTTTTTT
TRBV7-2	TRBJ1-2	TRBD1	NA	CASSLGQGSNYGYTF	TGTGCCAGCAGCCTGGGACAGGGTTCTAACTATGGCTACACCTTC
TRBV4-1	TRBJ1-6	NA	NA	CASSAGFLSSYNSPLHF	TGCGCCAGCAGCGCCGGGTTCCTGAGCTCCTATAATTCACCCCTCCACTTT
TRBV5-1	TRBJ1-3	NA	NA	CASSLAGGDTIYF	TGCGCCAGCAGCTTGGCCGGAGGAGACACCATATATTTT
TRBV19	TRBJ1-5	NA	NA	CASSTKDWYSNQPQHF	TGTGCCAGTAGTACCAAGGACTGGTATAGCAATCAGCCCCAGCATTTT
TRBV5-5	TRBJ1-5	TRBD1	NA	CASSAGTGGFQPQHF	TGTGCCAGCAGCGCCGGGACAGGGGGCTTTCAGCCCCAGCATTTT
TRBV29-1	TRBJ2-7	NA	NA	CSVVSTGYEQYF	TGCAGCGTTGTATCGACAGGATACGAGCAGTACTTC
TRBV6-5	TRBJ1-2	NA	NA	CASTPRTGDYGYTF	TGTGCCAGCACGCCAAGGACGGGAGACTATGGCTACACCTTC
TRBV10-3	TRBJ1-1	NA	few	CAVKDTRTLNTEAFF	TGTGCCGTAAAGGACACCAGGACCCTGAACACTGAAGCTTTCTTT
TRBV30	TRBJ2-5	TRBD2	NA	CAWSVRGGARGETQYF	TGTGCCTGGAGTGTACGGGGGGGGGCCCGCGGAGAGACCCAGTACTTC
TRBV7-2	TRBJ2-1	NA	NA	CASSGRVLPWGEQFF	TGTGCCAGCAGCGGCCGGGTCCTTCCATGGGGGGAGCAGTTCTTC
TRBV14	TRBJ1-2	TRBD1	NA	CASSPQGGDYGYTF	TGTGCCAGCAGCCCCCAGGGGGGCGACTATGGCTACACCTTC
TRBV30	TRBJ1-1	TRBD1	NA	CAWIPHARGRLNTEAFF	TGTGCCTGGATACCGCATGCCAGGGGGCGTTTGAACACTGAAGCTTTCTTT
TRBV10-1	TRBJ2-2	TRBD1	NA	CATRQGPTGELFF	TGCGCCACAAGACAGGGGCCCACCGGGGAGCTGTTTTTT
TRBV11-3	TRBJ1-4	NA	NA	CASSFGAFGTNEKLFF	TGTGCCAGCAGCTTTGGAGCCTTCGGAACTAATGAAAAACTGTTTTTT
TRBV14	TRBJ1-1	NA	NA	CASSQDETEARVAEAFF	TGTGCCAGCAGCCAGGACGAGACGGAGGCTCGAGTCGCTGAAGCTTTCTTT
TRBV28	TRBJ1-2	TRBD1	NA	CASSLPGQGPNYGYTF	TGTGCCAGCAGTTTACCCGGACAGGGACCAAACTATGGCTACACCTTC
TRBV4-2	TRBJ2-7	NA	NA	CASSQGAGPYEQYF	TGTGCCAGCAGCCAAGGAGCTGGGCCCTACGAGCAGTACTTC
TRBV18	TRBJ1-2	TRBD1	NA	CASSLGGGPANYGYTF	TGTGCCAGCTCCTTGGGAGGGGGCCCTGCTAACTATGGCTACACCTTC
TRBV14	TRBJ1-1	NA	few	CASSQAVGITEAFF	TGTGCCAGCAGCCAAGCAGTGGGAATCACTGAAGCTTTCTTT
TRBV5-1	TRBJ2-6	TRBD1	NA	CASSLGQGFSGANVLTF	TGCGCCAGCAGCTTGGGACAGGGGTTTTCCGGGGCCAACGTCCTGACTTTC
TRBV6-5	TRBJ2-3	NA	NA	CASSYSEGTDTQYF	TGTGCCAGCAGTTACTCGGAGGGCACAGATACGCAGTATTTT
TRBV4-1	TRBJ2-7	TRBD1	NA	CASSPSRDRGLEQYF	TGCGCCAGCAGCCCGAGCCGGGACAGGGGTCTCGAGCAGTACTTC
TRBV12-1	TRBJ2-7	NA	NA	CASPITYEQYF	TGTGCCAGCCCCATAACCTACGAGCAGTACTTC
TRBV6-5	TRBJ2-1	NA	NA	CASSYSAGANEQFF	TGTGCCAGCAGTTACTCGGCGGGGGCCAATGAGCAGTTCTTC
TRBV6-6	TRBJ1-5	TRBD1	once	CASRNLGTGSNQPQHF	TGTGCCAGCAGAAACCTGGGGACAGGGAGCAATCAGCCCCAGCATTTT
TRBV5-1	TRBJ2-3	NA	NA	CASSSPRGDTQYF	TGCGCCAGCAGCTCTCCAAGAGGAGATACGCAGTATTTT
TRBV4-3	TRBJ2-7	TRBD2	NA	CASSQVLSGGSYEQYF	TGCGCCAGCAGCCAAGTATTGAGCGGGGGCTCCTACGAGCAGTACTTC
TRBV6-1	TRBJ2-7	NA	NA	CASRREPTSPLEYF	TGTGCCAGCAGGAGGGAGCCTACGTCCCCTTTGGAGTACTTC
TRBV4-3	TRBJ1-3	TRBD1	NA	CASSQAAQGVGRLRNTGNTIYF	TGCGCCAGCAGCCAAGCGGCACAGGGGGTCGGACGACTAAGGAATACTGGAAACACCATATATTTT
TRBV9	TRBJ1-1	NA	NA	CASSAGQINTEAFF	TGTGCCAGCAGCGCTGGACAGATTAACACTGAAGCTTTCTTT
TRBV4-1	TRBJ1-1	NA	once	CASSRLQGTDTEAFF	TGCGCCAGCAGCCGTTTACAGGGTACCGACACTGAAGCTTTCTTT
TRBV2	TRBJ2-1	NA	NA	CASSYDREQFF	TGTGCCAGCAGCTACGACAGGGAGCAGTTCTTC
TRBV7-6	TRBJ1-2	TRBD1	NA	CASSRGQADGYTF	TGTGCCAGCAGTCGAGGACAGGCAGATGGCTACACCTTC
TRBV7-2	TRBJ2-5	NA	NA	CASSLSEGPKTQYF	TGTGCCAGCAGCTTAAGTGAGGGCCCGAAGACCCAGTACTTC
TRBV6-5	TRBJ2-2	NA	NA	CASRSGPQIGELFF	TGTGCCAGCAGGTCCGGGCCTCAGATCGGGGAGCTGTTTTTT
TRBV15	TRBJ1-3	TRBD1	NA	CATSRGQGGNTIYF	TGTGCCACCAGCAGAGGACAGGGCGGAAACACCATATATTTT
TRBV5-6	TRBJ1-2	TRBD1	NA	CASTQGASNYGYTF	TGTGCCAGCACCCAGGGGGCCTCTAACTATGGCTACACCTTC
TRBV27	TRBJ1-2	TRBD1	NA	CASTALGQGRGNYGYTF	TGTGCCAGCACCGCCCTCGGACAGGGGAGGGGGAACTATGGCTACACCTTC
TRBV18	TRBJ1-5	NA	NA	CASSPGANQPQHF	TGTGCCAGCTCACCAGGCGCAAATCAGCCCCAGCATTTT
TRBV7-9	TRBJ2-1	NA	NA	CASSLGGDEQFF	TGTGCCAGCAGCTTAGGAGGGGATGAGCAGTTCTTC
TRBV2	TRBJ1-3	NA	NA	CASSLQTSGNTIYF	TGTGCCAGCAGTTTACAAACCTCTGGAAACACCATATATTTT
TRBV30	TRBJ1-2	NA	NA	CARRSGGNYGYTF	TGTGCCCGGAGGTCTGGGGGTAACTATGGCTACACCTTC
TRBV28	TRBJ1-6	NA	NA	CASSLGVGGGSPLHF	TGTGCCAGCAGTTTAGGTGTGGGGGGCGGATCACCCCTCCACTTT
TRBV11-3	TRBJ2-1	NA	NA	CASSRRRSYNEQFF	TGTGCCAGCAGTAGGAGGCGATCCTACAATGAGCAGTTCTTC
TRBV10-3	TRBJ2-1	NA	NA	CAIRGRGDEQFF	TGTGCCATCAGGGGCAGGGGTGATGAGCAGTTCTTC
TRBV2	TRBJ1-1	NA	once	CASGRKNTEAFF	TGTGCCAGCGGTAGAAAGAACACTGAAGCTTTCTTT
TRBV19	TRBJ1-5	NA	NA	CASRSGTQPQHF	TGTGCCAGTCGTTCAGGGACTCAGCCCCAGCATTTT
TRBV5-6	TRBJ1-2	NA	NA	CASSPGGALYGYTF	TGTGCCAGCAGTCCCGGGGGGGCCCTCTATGGCTACACCTTC